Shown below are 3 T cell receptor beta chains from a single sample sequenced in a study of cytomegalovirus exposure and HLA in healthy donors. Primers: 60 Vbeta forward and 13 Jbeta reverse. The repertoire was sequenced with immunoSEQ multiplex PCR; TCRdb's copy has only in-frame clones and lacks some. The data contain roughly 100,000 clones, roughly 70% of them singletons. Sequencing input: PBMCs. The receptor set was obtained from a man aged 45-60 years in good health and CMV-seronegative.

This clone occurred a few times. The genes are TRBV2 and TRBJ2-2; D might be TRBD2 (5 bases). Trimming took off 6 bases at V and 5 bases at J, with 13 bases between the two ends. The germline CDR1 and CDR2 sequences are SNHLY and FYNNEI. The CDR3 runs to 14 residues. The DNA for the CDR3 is TGTGCCAGCAGGGCAGGACTGGCGACCGGGGAGCTGTTTTTT. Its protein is CASRAGLATGELFF.

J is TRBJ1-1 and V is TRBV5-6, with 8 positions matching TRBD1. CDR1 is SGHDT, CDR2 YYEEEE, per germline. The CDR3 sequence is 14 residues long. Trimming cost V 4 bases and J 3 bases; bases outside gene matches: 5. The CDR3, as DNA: TGTGCCAGCAGCCTGACAGGGGATGACACTGAAGCTTTCTTT. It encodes CASSLTGDDTEAFF.

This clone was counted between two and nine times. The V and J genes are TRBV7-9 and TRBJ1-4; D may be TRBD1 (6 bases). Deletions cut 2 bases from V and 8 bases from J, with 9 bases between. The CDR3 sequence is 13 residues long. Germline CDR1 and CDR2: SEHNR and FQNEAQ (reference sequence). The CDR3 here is CASSLTGSEKLFF. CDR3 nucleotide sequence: TGTGCCAGCAGCTTAACAGGGTCAGAAAAACTGTTTTTT.